This T cell receptor beta chain was documented in a study of CD4 T cells in relation to SARS-CoV-2 and coronaviruses. The V gene's germline CDR1 is SGHRS and CDR2 YFSETQ. V was pared by 0 bases and J by 4 bases, with 15 bases of the junction left unmatched. The CDR3 has 19 amino acids. A note on this clone: The antigen is unknown.

The protocol was immunoSEQ multiplex PCR, while the TCRdb copy is restricted to in-frame clones and leaves out a portion. This table holds some 45,000 clones, roughly 82% found once. The sequenced sample was naive CD4+ T cells from PBMCs, cultured in vitro. The sample's subset: naive CD4+ T cells isolated by negative enrichment. This chain links TRBV5-1 with TRBJ2-1; TRBD1 aligns across 8 bases. This clonotype was sampled from an adult with COVID-19. As DNA, the CDR3 is TGCGCCAGCAGCTTGGGGGACAGGTTCCGGGGCCCAGAATACAATGAGCAGTTCTTC. This translates into CASSLGDRFRGPEYNEQFF.